Shown below are 23 T cell receptor beta chains from a single sample sequenced in a study of T-cell memory formation after mild COVID-19. A single record per CDR3 protein comes from TCRdb applying MiXCR to the 5' RACE reads. Found here are some 150,000 distinct CDR3 sequences, around 5.8% of them singletons; the top ten hold under 2.5%. Sequenced material: PBMCs or a T cell subset sorted from them (not recorded which). These receptors originate from an adult woman who had mild COVID-19 (a few samples of this study predate the infection). Cell type and time point are not known.

About this clonotype: A read error may be the cause here, since a much bigger clone is one base away. The chain carries TRBV10-3 and TRBJ2-1; the match to TRBD2 covers 9 bases. The CDR3 sequence is 15 residues long. From germline, CDR1 is ENHRY and CDR2 SYGVKD. The ends lost 11 bases at V and 7 bases at J; junction bases unmatched: 15. The DNA of the CDR3 is TGTGCCGTTTCGCCTAACGGACTAGCGCCAAATGAGCAGTTCTTC. This gives the protein CAVSPNGLAPNEQFF.

This clonotype was counted at least ten times. The chain is built from TRBV7-2 and TRBJ1-5, with 8 positions matching TRBD1. Germline trimming cut 5 bases from V and 7 bases from J; bases unmatched to any gene: 7. The germline V gene has CDR1 SGHTA and CDR2 FQGNSA. This CDR3 comprises 14 residues. The CDR3 sequence is CASSQQGVGQPQHF. CDR3 nucleotide sequence: TGTGCCAGCAGCCAACAGGGGGTTGGACAGCCCCAGCATTTT.

Note on this clonotype: A much larger clone sits a single nucleotide away, making a read error possible. The chain uses TRBV7-9 and TRBJ2-2, with TRBD2 matching over 12 bases. Germline V gene lookup returns CDR1 SEHNR and CDR2 FQNEAQ (reference sequence). The CDR3 runs 16 residues. The CDR3 spells CDSSLTSGGSVGELFF. Written as DNA, the CDR3 is TGTGACAGCAGCCTGACTAGCGGGGGATCGGTCGGGGAGCTGTTTTTT.

This clonotype has more than one count but fewer than ten. This sequence joins TRBV6-5 and TRBJ2-4; D is undetermined. The CDR3 has 15 residues. CDR1 and CDR2 from the germline V gene are MNHEY and SVGAGI. V lost 6 bases, J lost 4 bases, and 16 bases lay in between. For the CDR3, the DNA is TGTGCCAGCAGCCTTTCCGGTGGGATTAAAAACATTCAGTACTTC. Its translation is CASSLSGGIKNIQYF.

This clonotype was seen a few times. V usage is TRBV20-1 and J usage is TRBJ2-2; D perhaps matches TRBD1 (5 bases). V was shortened by 4 bases and J by 1 base, with 10 bases between the two germline ends. This CDR3 is built from 14 residues. Germline-derived CDR1 and CDR2 are DFQATT and SNEGSKA (reference sequence). CDR3 sequence: CSANVRGNTGELFF. The CDR3 DNA reads as TGCAGTGCTAATGTTAGGGGGAACACCGGGGAGCTGTTTTTT.

This clonotype has ten or more counts. This chain links TRBV20-1 with TRBJ1-3; D unclear. The CDR3 consists of 16 residues. Germline CDR1 is DFQATT and CDR2 is SNEGSKA (reference sequence). V shed 3 bases and J shed 0 bases, with 15 bases lying between them. The CDR3 DNA reads TGCAGTGCTAGGGTAGGCCGAGACCTCTCTGGAAACACCATATATTTT. As protein: CSARVGRDLSGNTIYF.

This clonotype was seen many times. For the CDR3, the DNA is TGTGCCAGCAGCTTAGCAGGGGGCAAAGCTGGAAACACCATATATTTT. This sequence encodes CASSLAGGKAGNTIYF. The V gene is TRBV7-3, the J gene TRBJ1-3; 8 nucleotides line up with TRBD1. With 2 bases clipped from V and 2 bases from J, the junction kept 5 bases outside the gene matches. The CDR3 runs 16 residues. Germline V gene sequence: CDR1 SGHTA, CDR2 FQGTGA.

This clonotype showed up just a few times. The chain is built from TRBV2 and TRBJ2-3; 8 bases map to TRBD1. The CDR3 is 15 residues long. V was clipped by 4 bases and J by 5 bases; unmatched bases: 8. Germline V gives CDR1 SNHLY, CDR2 FYNNEI. The chain's CDR3 is CASSGPQGAGDTQYF. CDR3 nucleotides: TGTGCCAGCAGTGGACCCCAGGGGGCAGGAGATACGCAGTATTTT.

Ten or more counts support this clonotype. The chain combines TRBV20-1 with TRBJ1-2; D possibly corresponds to TRBD1 (6 bases). V lost 7 bases and J 3 bases, leaving 12 bases between the germline ends. Germline V gene sequence: CDR1 DFQATT, CDR2 SNEGSKA (reference sequence). The CDR3 loop spans 12 amino acids. The CDR3: CSVTEGDYGYTF. Written as DNA, the CDR3 is TGCAGTGTAACGGAGGGGGACTATGGCTACACCTTC.

This clonotype was counted at least ten times. The chain couples TRBV20-1 to TRBJ2-5, with 10 bases identical to TRBD2. CDR3 length: 16 amino acids. Germline CDR1 DFQATT, CDR2 SNEGSKA (reference sequence). Trimming removed 2 bases from V and 4 bases from J; junction bases left unmatched: 10. The CDR3 sequence is CSARNLAGVRLETQYF. CDR3 DNA sequence: TGCAGTGCTAGAAACCTAGCGGGAGTTCGTCTAGAGACCCAGTACTTC.

Many counts were recorded for this clonotype. V gene TRBV6-5 combines with J gene TRBJ1-2; D is uncertain. The CDR3 sequence is 13 residues long. The germline V gene encodes CDR1 MNHEY and CDR2 SVGAGI. The V end lost 2 bases, the J end lost 8 bases, and 12 bases lay between the germline ends. This CDR3 reads CASSYDVRTGYTF. CDR3 in DNA: TGTGCCAGCAGTTACGACGTACGCACCGGCTACACCTTC.

This clonotype was detected a few times. The V call is TRBV9, the J call TRBJ2-1; 12 positions match TRBD2. CDR1 is SGDLS and CDR2 is YYNGEE in the germline V gene. This CDR3 is built from 15 residues. The junction had 4 bases not matched to a gene; V was cut back by 3 bases and J by 6 bases. This CDR3 reads CASSAGLAGTNEQFF. CDR3 bases: TGTGCCAGCAGCGCAGGACTAGCGGGAACCAATGAGCAGTTCTTC.

This clonotype appeared a few times. The gene calls are TRBV4-2 and TRBJ2-5; TRBD2 aligns across 7 bases. Germline V lookup: CDR1 LGHNA, CDR2 YNFKEQ. This CDR3 spans 15 amino acids. Germline trimming cut 0 bases from V and 3 bases from J; bases unmatched to any gene: 4. The CDR3 DNA is TGTGCCAGCAGCCAAGATCAACGGGGGGAAGAGACCCAGTACTTC. Its translation: CASSQDQRGEETQYF.

The chain couples TRBV19 to TRBJ1-3, with D possibly matching TRBD1 (6 bases). The length of the CDR3 is 14 residues. V was trimmed by 5 bases and J by 2 bases, leaving 10 bases between them. Per the germline V gene, CDR1 is LNHDA and CDR2 is SQIVND (reference sequence). The CDR3 region has the DNA TGTGCCAGTAGTTTTCGGGACACTGGAAACACCATATATTTT. Residues: CASSFRDTGNTIYF.

This clonotype showed up many times. The V gene is TRBV6-5, the J gene TRBJ2-1, with 13 bases that match TRBD2. Germline CDR1 is MNHEY and CDR2 is SVGAGI. V lost 6 bases, J lost 3 bases, and 8 bases stayed unmatched. The CDR3 spans 17 residues. Written as DNA, the CDR3 is TGTGCCAGCAGCCCAGGGACTAGCGGGATGATCTACAATGAGCAGTTCTTC. It is translated as CASSPGTSGMIYNEQFF.

The chain couples TRBV3-1 to TRBJ2-2, with D hard to call. CDR1 is LGHDT, CDR2 YNNKEL, per germline (reference sequence). The germline V and J ends were trimmed by 0 bases and 0 bases, with 11 bases remaining between them. The CDR3 has 17 residues. The CDR3 is CASSQDRRSANTGELFF. CDR3 coding DNA: TGTGCCAGCAGCCAAGATCGCAGGAGCGCGAACACCGGGGAGCTGTTTTTT. Based on the CDR3 plus reference TRBV3-1 and TRBJ2-2, the full variable domain is DTAVSQTPKYLVTQMGNDKSIKCEQNLGHDTMYWYKQDSKKFLKIMFSYNNKELIINETVPNRFSPKSPDKAHLNLHINSLELGDSAVYFCASSQDRRSANTGELFFGEGSRLTVL.

The V call is TRBV5-1, the J call TRBJ2-5; D uncertain. V shed 0 bases and J shed 1 base, with 13 bases lying between them. CDR1 is SGHRS and CDR2 is YFSETQ in the germline V gene. This CDR3 is built from 16 residues. CDR3 coding DNA: TGCGCCAGCAGCTTGGCGCCGTCTAAAACCCAAGAGACCCAGTACTTC. Translation: CASSLAPSKTQETQYF.

The chain is built from TRBV7-2 and TRBJ2-7, with a tentative D call TRBD2 (5 bases). Germline V gene lookup returns CDR1 SGHTA and CDR2 FQGNSA. This CDR3 has 14 residues. V was trimmed by 4 bases and J by 2 bases, leaving 12 bases between them. CDR3 nucleotides: TGTGCCAGCAGCTCGACCTCGGGAACCTACGAGCAGTACTTC. Translation gives CASSSTSGTYEQYF.

This sequence joins TRBV21-1 and TRBJ2-7; the table's D call, TRBD1, has no DNA check behind it. TRBV21-1 is classified as a pseudogene. The CDR3 covers 15 residues. CDR3 protein: CASSNSEGATYEQYF. The CDR3 DNA reads TGTGCCAGCAGCAATTCGGAGGGGGCAACCTACGAGCAGTACTTC.

This clonotype was observed at least ten times. V usage is TRBV30 and J usage is TRBJ2-5, with D possibly being TRBD2 (6 bases). V was pared by 5 bases and J by 3 bases, with 13 bases between. This CDR3 has 13 amino acids. Germline assignment: CDR1 GTSNPN and CDR2 SVGIG (reference sequence). CDR3 amino acids: CAWGGNSKETQYF. In nucleotides, the CDR3 is TGTGCCTGGGGAGGGAACAGCAAAGAGACCCAGTACTTC.

The table lists this clonotype with many counts. The rearrangement joins TRBV29-1 to TRBJ2-7; a possible D gene is TRBD2 (5 bases). CDR3 length equals 14 residues. Deletions cut 4 bases from V and 2 bases from J, with 15 bases between. Germline CDR1 reads SQVTM; CDR2 reads ANQGSEA. The CDR3 region is CSVAVSGPPYEQYF. Written as DNA, the CDR3 is TGCAGCGTTGCGGTAAGCGGACCCCCCTACGAGCAGTACTTC.

J is TRBJ1-2 and V is TRBV5-1, with D perhaps matching TRBD1 (6 bases). V was shortened by 6 bases and J by 2 bases, with 11 bases between the two germline ends. The CDR3 spans 13 residues. In germline, CDR1 is SGHRS, CDR2 YFSETQ. The CDR3 reads CASTTQGNYGYTF. For the CDR3, the DNA is TGCGCCAGCACCACACAGGGAAACTATGGCTACACCTTC. The whole variable domain, filled in from reference TRBV5-1 and TRBJ1-2, reads KAGVTQTPRYLIKTRGQQVTLSCSPISGHRSVSWYQQTPGQGLQFLFEYFSETQRNKGNFPGRFSGRQFSNSRSEMNVSTLELGDSALYLCASTTQGNYGYTFGSGTRLTVV.

This clonotype occurred a few times. The J gene is TRBJ2-7, the V gene TRBV6-1, with D unclear. Trimming shortened V by 2 bases and J by 4 bases, and 6 bases separated the two germline ends. Germline V gene data show CDR1 as MNHNS and CDR2 as SASEGT. There are 12 residues in the CDR3. The CDR3 DNA reads TGTGCCAGCAGTGAATCGAGGTACGAGCAGTACTTC. Its translation is CASSESRYEQYF.